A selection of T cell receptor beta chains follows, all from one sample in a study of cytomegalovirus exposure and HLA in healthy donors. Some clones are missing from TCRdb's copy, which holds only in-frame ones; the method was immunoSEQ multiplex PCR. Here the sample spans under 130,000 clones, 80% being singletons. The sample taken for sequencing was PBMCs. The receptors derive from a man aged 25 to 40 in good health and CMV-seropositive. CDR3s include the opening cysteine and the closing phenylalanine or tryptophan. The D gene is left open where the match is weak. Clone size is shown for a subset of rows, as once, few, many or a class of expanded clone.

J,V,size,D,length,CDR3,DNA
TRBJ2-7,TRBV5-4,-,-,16,CASSSWAGAQGRGQYF,TGTGCCAGCAGCTCCTGGGCGGGTGCTCAAGGGCGTGGGCAGTACTTC
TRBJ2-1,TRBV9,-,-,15,CASSVGGLARNEQFF,TGTGCCAGCAGCGTAGGGGGTCTAGCGAGAAATGAGCAGTTCTTC
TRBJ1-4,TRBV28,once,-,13,CASSSPGREKLFF,TGTGCCAGCAGTTCCCCAGGGCGGGAAAAACTGTTTTTT
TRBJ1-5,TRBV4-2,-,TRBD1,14,CASSTDRGDQPQHF,TGTGCCAGCAGCACGGACAGGGGTGACCAGCCCCAGCATTTT
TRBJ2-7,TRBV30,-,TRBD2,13,CAWAGGPGHEQYF,TGTGCCTGGGCGGGGGGGCCTGGCCACGAGCAGTACTTC
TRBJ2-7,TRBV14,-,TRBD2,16,CASSRLGGTSGYEQYF,TGTGCCAGCAGCCGATTGGGCGGGACTAGCGGCTACGAGCAGTACTTC
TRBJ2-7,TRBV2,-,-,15,CASSQNGGKVGEQYF,TGTGCCAGCAGTCAAAACGGGGGTAAGGTCGGCGAGCAGTACTTC
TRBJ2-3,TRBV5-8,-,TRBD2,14,CASSLGTSPDTQYF,TGTGCCAGCAGCCTGGGGACTAGCCCAGATACGCAGTATTTT
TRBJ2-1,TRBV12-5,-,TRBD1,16,CASGLVQGGAYNEQFF,TGTGCTAGTGGTTTGGTACAGGGGGGCGCCTACAATGAGCAGTTCTTC
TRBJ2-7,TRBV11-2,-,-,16,CASSRDRDSKRLEQYF,TGTGCCAGCAGCCGAGACCGGGACTCGAAGAGGTTAGAGCAGTACTTC
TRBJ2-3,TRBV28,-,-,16,CASSLIPAAAGDTQYF,TGTGCCAGCAGTTTAATCCCAGCCGCGGCGGGGGATACGCAGTATTTT
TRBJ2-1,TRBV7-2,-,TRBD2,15,CASSFGGGLYNEQFF,TGTGCCAGCAGCTTTGGCGGGGGGCTTTACAATGAGCAGTTCTTC
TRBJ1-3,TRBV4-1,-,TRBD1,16,CASSHETGGSGNTIYF,TGCGCCAGCAGCCACGAGACAGGGGGCAGTGGAAACACCATATATTTT
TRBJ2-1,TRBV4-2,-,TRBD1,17,CASSQDRGGRLYNEQFF,TGTGCCAGCAGCCAAGATCGAGGGGGCCGGTTGTACAATGAGCAGTTCTTC
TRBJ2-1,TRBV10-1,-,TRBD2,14,CASSESGRGNEQFF,TGCGCCAGCAGTGAGTCGGGGAGGGGTAATGAGCAGTTCTTC
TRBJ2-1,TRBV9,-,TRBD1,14,CASAAGGSYNEQFF,TGTGCCAGCGCGGCAGGGGGCTCCTACAATGAGCAGTTCTTC
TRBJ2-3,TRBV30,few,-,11,CAWAALDTQYF,TGTGCCTGGGCCGCGTTGGATACGCAGTATTTT
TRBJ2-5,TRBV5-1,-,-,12,CASSSPEETQYF,TGCGCCAGCAGCTCTCCTGAAGAGACCCAGTACTTC